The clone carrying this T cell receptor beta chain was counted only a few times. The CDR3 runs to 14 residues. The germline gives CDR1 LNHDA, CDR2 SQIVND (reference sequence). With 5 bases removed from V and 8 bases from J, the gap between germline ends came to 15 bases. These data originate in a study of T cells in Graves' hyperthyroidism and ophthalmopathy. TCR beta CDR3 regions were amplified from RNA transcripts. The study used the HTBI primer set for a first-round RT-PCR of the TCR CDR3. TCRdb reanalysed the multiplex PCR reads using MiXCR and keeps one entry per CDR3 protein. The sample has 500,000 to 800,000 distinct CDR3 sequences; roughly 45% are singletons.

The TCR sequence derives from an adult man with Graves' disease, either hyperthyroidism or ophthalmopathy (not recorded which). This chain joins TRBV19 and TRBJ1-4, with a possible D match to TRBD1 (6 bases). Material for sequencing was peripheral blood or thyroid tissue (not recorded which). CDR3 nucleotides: TGTGCCAGTAGTGTACAGGGTATGAAGGAAAAACTGTTTTTT. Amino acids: CASSVQGMKEKLFF.